What follows describes a single T cell receptor beta chain. These data belong to a study of cytomegalovirus exposure and HLA in healthy donors. Trimming cost V 10 bases and J 9 bases; bases outside gene matches: 8. The CDR3 extends over 12 amino acids. Germline V CDR1 and CDR2: LNHDA, SQIVND (reference sequence). Vbeta (60) and Jbeta (13) primers were used in the PCR. The method was immunoSEQ multiplex PCR; TCRdb's version includes in-frame clones alone and lacks a portion of them. The table shows tens of thousands of clones, with more than 70% occurring only once. The rearrangement links TRBV19 to TRBJ2-1; TRBD2 matches 8 bases. The sample was PBMCs. The origin of this receptor is a woman between 25 and 40 years old in good health and CMV-seropositive. The CDR3 here is CATHRGGGEQFF. DNA for the CDR3: TGTGCCACCCACCGGGGGGGCGGTGAGCAGTTCTTC.